These T cell receptor beta chains were read from a single sample in a study of blood T cell repertoires in COVID-19. Method: immunoSEQ multiplex PCR; TCRdb's copy keeps in-frame clones and lacks some. The sample carries approximately 220,000 clones, approximately 83% recorded once. Sequencing was done on a sample of peripheral blood. The receptors here all came from a woman in her twenties or thirties who had recovered from COVID-19. CDR3s include the opening cysteine and the closing phenylalanine or tryptophan. Each record gives: clone size, V gene, J gene, D gene, CDR3 protein, CDR3 DNA. A D gene is named only where the DNA matches it firmly. Only some rows state a clone size, as once, few, many or a class for expanded clones.

-	TRBV29-1	TRBJ2-7	TRBD1	CSVEDRTGTYEQYF	TGCAGCGTTGAAGACCGGACAGGGACCTACGAGCAGTACTTC
once	TRBV27	TRBJ2-7	TRBD1	CASSRAGGRSYEQYF	TGTGCCAGCAGTAGGGCAGGGGGCAGGTCCTACGAGCAGTACTTC
-	TRBV19	TRBJ1-1	-	CASSMGLGSTEAFF	TGTGCCAGTAGTATGGGGCTAGGGTCCACTGAAGCTTTCTTT
-	TRBV14	TRBJ2-3	TRBD1	CASSQWTGQRTDTQYF	TGTGCCAGCAGCCAGTGGACGGGACAGCGCACAGATACGCAGTATTTT
-	TRBV28	TRBJ2-2	TRBD1	CASSLSGQATGELFF	TGTGCCAGCAGTTTATCGGGACAGGCCACCGGGGAGCTGTTTTTT
few	TRBV9	TRBJ1-2	TRBD1	CASSVGGETGADGYTF	TGTGCCAGCAGCGTAGGAGGGGAAACAGGGGCGGACGGCTACACCTTC
-	TRBV9	TRBJ2-7	TRBD2	CASSGGSQAGWNEQYF	TGTGCCAGCAGCGGGGGATCGCAAGCGGGATGGAACGAGCAGTACTTC
-	TRBV28	TRBJ1-2	-	CASSRTGIGYTF	TGTGCCAGCAGCCGCACAGGGATCGGCTACACCTTC
few	TRBV5-6	TRBJ2-5	-	CASSLALLGQETQYF	TGTGCCAGCAGCTTGGCCTTACTAGGGCAAGAGACCCAGTACTTC
-	TRBV2	TRBJ1-1	-	CASSPDSLGAFF	TGTGCCAGCAGTCCTGACTCTCTCGGGGCTTTCTTT
-	TRBV7-2	TRBJ2-7	TRBD2	CASSIAGPTYEQYF	TGTGCCAGCAGTATAGCGGGGCCGACCTACGAGCAGTACTTC
-	TRBV5-1	TRBJ2-1	-	CASSSPNSDEQFF	TGCGCCAGCAGCTCCCCCAATTCGGATGAGCAGTTCTTC
-	TRBV6-6	TRBJ1-4	TRBD1	CASSPGDSRNEKLFF	TGTGCCAGCAGTCCCGGGGACAGTCGTAATGAAAAACTGTTTTTT
-	TRBV6-1	TRBJ2-1	TRBD1	CASSEAPGQGSYEQFF	TGTGCCAGCAGTGAAGCGCCTGGACAGGGGAGTTATGAGCAGTTCTTC
-	TRBV19	TRBJ2-7	-	CASSPGFYEQYF	TGTGCCAGTAGTCCGGGATTCTACGAGCAGTACTTC
-	TRBV6-5	TRBJ1-1	TRBD1	CASRGQGKANTEAFF	TGTGCCAGCAGGGGACAGGGAAAGGCGAACACTGAAGCTTTCTTT
-	TRBV10-3	TRBJ2-7	TRBD1	CAISEYGTGNYEQYF	TGTGCCATCAGTGAGTACGGGACAGGGAACTACGAGCAGTACTTC
-	TRBV7-9	TRBJ1-5	TRBD1	CASSVDRGEGNQPQHF	TGTGCCAGCAGCGTCGACAGGGGAGAAGGCAATCAGCCCCAGCATTTT
-	TRBV13	TRBJ2-1	-	CASSRSTGRSRGDEQFF	TGTGCCAGCAGCCGTTCTACGGGGAGGAGTAGGGGTGATGAGCAGTTCTTC
-	TRBV7-2	TRBJ1-1	TRBD1	CASSPLSRGDTEAFF	TGTGCCAGCAGCCCGTTGTCCAGGGGGGACACTGAAGCTTTCTTT
-	TRBV10-3	TRBJ1-1	-	CAISGTFEAFF	TGTGCCATCAGTGGGACATTTGAAGCTTTCTTT
many	TRBV19	TRBJ1-4	TRBD1	CASSGGTGEKLFF	TGTGCCAGTAGTGGCGGGACAGGGGAAAAACTGTTTTTT
once	TRBV7-4	TRBJ2-7	-	CASSSQGRSSGYEQYF	TGTGCCAGCAGCTCTCAAGGCCGGTCCTCAGGGTACGAGCAGTACTTC
-	TRBV5-4	TRBJ1-5	-	CASSSDSNQPQHF	TGTGCCAGCAGCTCCGACAGTAATCAGCCCCAGCATTTT
-	TRBV29-1	TRBJ2-5	TRBD1	CSVPTGGMQETQYF	TGCAGCGTCCCGACAGGGGGGATGCAAGAGACCCAGTACTTC
-	TRBV28	TRBJ1-4	-	CASTVATNEKLFF	TGTGCCAGCACGGTTGCAACTAATGAAAAACTGTTTTTT
-	TRBV2	TRBJ2-3	TRBD2	CASAGLAQTDTQYF	TGTGCCAGCGCGGGACTAGCCCAAACAGATACGCAGTATTTT
once	TRBV5-4	TRBJ1-4	-	CASSAAPDSTEKLFF	TGTGCCAGCAGCGCTGCCCCGGACAGTACCGAAAAACTGTTTTTT
-	TRBV7-9	TRBJ2-5	-	CASSLGQGKETQYF	TGTGCCAGCAGCTTAGGGCAGGGAAAGGAGACCCAGTACTTC